This record looks at one T cell receptor beta chain sequence and its context. The V gene's germline CDR1 is LGHDT and CDR2 YNNKEL (reference sequence). Losses at the gene ends were 7 bases for V and 3 bases for J; bases not matched to a gene: 14. The CDR3 has 18 residues. The sample comes from a study of blood T cell repertoires in COVID-19. As for the study in general: In each case, the material was cDNA or gDNA derived from T cells, B-cell-depleted T cells, or PBMCs.

TCRdb's copy holds only in-frame clones and misses some; the assay was immunoSEQ multiplex PCR. The repertoire holds 300,000 or so clones, with 85% to 90% as singletons. The receptor was isolated from a woman between 40 and 55 years old who had recovered from COVID-19. The sample consisted of peripheral blood. This sequence joins TRBV3-1 (or the pseudogene TRBV3-2) and TRBJ2-1; the match to TRBD2 covers 11 bases. The chain's CDR3 is CASNGRPSGGSYYNEQFF. The CDR3 bases are TGTGCCAGCAATGGGCGGCCTAGCGGGGGGTCCTACTACAATGAGCAGTTCTTC.